These 18 T cell receptor beta chains were sequenced from one sample in a study of T cell clones after liver transplantation. Some clones are missing from TCRdb's copy, which holds only in-frame ones; the method was immunoSEQ multiplex PCR. The sample includes about 76,000 clones, around 78% seen only once; the top ten take over 2.5%. The material was CD4+ T cells from blood, obtained at the 22-month timepoint. These receptors originate from a human patient who received a liver transplant. Some T cells may trace back to the graft donor.

This chain uses TRBV28 with TRBJ2-7; TRBD1 matches at 9 bases. V shed 8 bases, J shed 5 bases, and the junction held 4 bases outside the gene matches. CDR1 is MDHEN, CDR2 SYDVKM, per germline. The CDR3 is made up of 12 amino acids. CDR3 nucleotide sequence: TGTGCCAGCGGACAGGGGTACCACGAGCAGTACTTC. Encoded protein: CASGQGYHEQYF.

The chain couples TRBV5-1 to TRBJ2-7; 15 nucleotides match TRBD2. There are 16 residues in the CDR3. Germline CDR1 is SGHRS and CDR2 is YFSETQ. J gave up 6 bases and V 2 bases, and 6 bases lay outside the gene matches. The CDR3 region is CASSLPGLAGGGEQYF. CDR3 bases: TGCGCCAGCAGCTTACCGGGACTAGCGGGGGGAGGCGAGCAGTACTTC.

This chain joins TRBV2 and TRBJ2-7; maybe TRBD1 (6 bases). Germline V gene data show CDR1 as SNHLY and CDR2 as FYNNEI. Trimming took off 7 bases at V and 3 bases at J, with 13 bases between the two ends. This CDR3 has 13 amino acids. The CDR3 DNA reads as TGTGCCAGCACTCGGGGACAAGACTACGAGCAGTACTTC. It is translated as CASTRGQDYEQYF.

The J gene is TRBJ2-1, the V gene TRBV7-3, with unresolved D. Per germline, CDR1 SGHTA and CDR2 FQGTGA. This CDR3 has 15 residues. V was cut by 5 bases and J by 0 bases, with 11 bases left in between. The CDR3 DNA reads TGTGCCAGCAGCCTCGTAGGTGGCTCCTACAATGAGCAGTTCTTC. It encodes CASSLVGGSYNEQFF.

V gene TRBV15 combines with J gene TRBJ2-3; 12 positions match TRBD2. CDR1 LNHNV and CDR2 YYDKDF come from the germline V gene (reference sequence). The CDR3 is made up of 22 amino acids. Trimming at V came to 0 bases and at J to 0 bases, leaving 16 bases not matched to a gene. The CDR3 region has the DNA TGTGCCACCAGCAGAGATTATGTGGATGGACTAGCGGGGTCTTCTAGCACAGATACGCAGTATTTT. Amino acids: CATSRDYVDGLAGSSSTDTQYF.

The chain couples TRBV2 to TRBJ2-1; perhaps TRBD2 as D (6 bases). V lost 8 bases, J lost 5 bases, and 13 bases lay in between. The CDR3 runs 13 residues. Germline V gene lookup returns CDR1 SNHLY and CDR2 FYNNEI. Here the CDR3 DNA reads TGTGCCAGCGAGTACGGGGGAAACAATGAGCAGTTCTTC. The encoded protein is CASEYGGNNEQFF.

The CDR3 sequence: CASSQAPYGTGTHEQFF. The CDR3, as DNA: TGCGCCAGCAGCCAAGCACCTTACGGGACAGGGACCCATGAGCAGTTCTTC. This chain uses TRBV4-1 with TRBJ2-1; 9 positions agree with TRBD1. The CDR3 totals 17 residues. Per germline, CDR1 MGHRA and CDR2 YSYEKL. V shed 1 base and J 8 bases; nucleotides not matched to a gene: 12.

J is TRBJ2-7 and V is TRBV6-5, with 10 bases matching TRBD2. The V gene end was trimmed by 4 bases and the J gene end by 0 bases; junction bases not matched to a gene: 6. The germline V gene has CDR1 MNHEY and CDR2 SVGAGI. CDR3 size: 16 residues. This CDR3 reads CASSSRTSGPSYEQYF. As DNA, the CDR3 is TGTGCCAGCAGTTCCCGGACTAGCGGACCCTCCTACGAGCAGTACTTC.

The chain uses TRBV6-1 and TRBJ2-7; D not certain. Trimming left V 6 bases short and J 0 bases short, with 15 bases between. This CDR3 spans 15 amino acids. Germline lookup yields CDR1 MNHNS and CDR2 SASEGT. This CDR3 reads CASRLEARTSYEQYF. In DNA form, the CDR3 reads TGTGCCAGCAGACTTGAGGCTAGAACCTCCTACGAGCAGTACTTC.

CDR3 nucleotide sequence: TGTGCCAGCAGCTTGATCGAGTCCCAAGAGACCCAGTACTTC. Translated, it gives CASSLIESQETQYF. The rearrangement links TRBV5-6 to TRBJ2-5, with D hard to call. V dropped 1 base and J dropped 1 base, with 8 bases sitting between them. Per germline, CDR1 SGHDT and CDR2 YYEEEE. The CDR3 extends over 14 amino acids.

The chain recombines TRBV11-2 with TRBJ1-2; D is unresolved. The germline gives CDR1 SGHAT, CDR2 FQNNGV. V lost 6 bases, J lost 1 base, and 9 bases lay in between. CDR3 length: 13 amino acids. CDR3 protein: CASSRGFNYGYTF. The CDR3 DNA sequence: TGTGCCAGCAGTCGAGGATTTAACTATGGCTACACCTTC.

This clone was seen a few times. The genes are TRBV7-2 and TRBJ1-1; unclear D gene. From germline, CDR1 is SGHTA and CDR2 FQGNSA. The CDR3 totals 15 residues. Trimming took off 3 bases at V and 0 bases at J, with 11 bases between the two ends. The CDR3 sequence: CASSLYQSMNTEAFF. The CDR3 nucleotides read TGTGCCAGCAGCTTGTATCAGAGCATGAACACTGAAGCTTTCTTT.

The V call is TRBV9, the J call TRBJ2-2; the match to TRBD2 covers 8 bases. Germline CDR1 is SGDLS and CDR2 is YYNGEE. V trimming: 3 bases; J trimming: 4 bases; junction bases outside the gene matches: 8. This CDR3 is built from 16 residues. The CDR3 DNA is TGTGCCAGCAGCGCCCTCGGGGGGGCGGCCACCGGGGAGCTGTTTTTT. It translates to CASSALGGAATGELFF. Filled out from reference TRBV9 and TRBJ2-2, the complete variable domain reads DSGVTQTPKHLITATGQRVTLRCSPRSGDLSVYWYQQSLDQGLQFLIQYYNGEERAKGNILERFSAQQFPDLHSELNLSSLELGDSALYFCASSALGGAATGELFFGEGSRLTVL.

This sequence joins TRBV4-1 and TRBJ1-2; TRBD1 agrees at 8 bases. The CDR3 loop spans 17 amino acids. Germline V gene data show CDR1 as MGHRA and CDR2 as YSYEKL. V trimming: 2 bases; J trimming: 1 base; junction bases outside the gene matches: 9. The CDR3 protein is CASSQRVQGAVNYGYTF. The CDR3 DNA reads TGCGCCAGCAGCCAACGCGTCCAGGGGGCCGTTAACTATGGCTACACCTTC.

The CDR3 coding sequence is TGTGCCAGCAGCCGTACTCTCGGGACAGGGAGCACAGATACGCAGTATTTT. It codes for CASSRTLGTGSTDTQYF. This chain uses TRBV5-6 with TRBJ2-3; 9 nucleotides agree with TRBD1. The CDR3 runs to 17 residues. V lost 4 bases, J lost 0 bases, and 9 bases stayed unmatched. Germline V gene lookup returns CDR1 SGHDT and CDR2 YYEEEE.

The chain is built from TRBV4-3 and TRBJ1-2; D unclear. The CDR3 consists of 15 residues. The germline V gene has CDR1 LGHNA and CDR2 YSLEER. The V end was cut by 4 bases, the J end by 0 bases, with 12 bases between. The CDR3 is CASSLTQTSNYGYTF. In nucleotides, the CDR3 is TGCGCCAGCAGCCTGACCCAGACCTCTAACTATGGCTACACCTTC.

V usage is TRBV7-9 and J usage is TRBJ1-4; possibly TRBD1 for D (5 bases). The germline CDR1 and CDR2 sequences are SEHNR and FQNEAQ (reference sequence). The CDR3 is made up of 16 amino acids. Between the trimmed V and J ends, which lost 3 bases and 3 bases, there was a span of 14 bases. CDR3 nucleotide sequence: TGTGCCAGCAGCTTGGGACGAAGGGGAGCTAATGAAAAACTGTTTTTT. It yields the protein CASSLGRRGANEKLFF.

The V call is TRBV28, the J call TRBJ2-2; perhaps TRBD2 as D (6 bases). The V end lost 5 bases, the J end lost 9 bases, and 10 bases lay between the germline ends. The CDR3 is made up of 12 amino acids. CDR1 MDHEN and CDR2 SYDVKM come from the germline V gene. In nucleotides, the CDR3 is TGTGCCAGCAGTGCGGGGAATAGGGAGCTGTTTTTT. It specifies CASSAGNRELFF.